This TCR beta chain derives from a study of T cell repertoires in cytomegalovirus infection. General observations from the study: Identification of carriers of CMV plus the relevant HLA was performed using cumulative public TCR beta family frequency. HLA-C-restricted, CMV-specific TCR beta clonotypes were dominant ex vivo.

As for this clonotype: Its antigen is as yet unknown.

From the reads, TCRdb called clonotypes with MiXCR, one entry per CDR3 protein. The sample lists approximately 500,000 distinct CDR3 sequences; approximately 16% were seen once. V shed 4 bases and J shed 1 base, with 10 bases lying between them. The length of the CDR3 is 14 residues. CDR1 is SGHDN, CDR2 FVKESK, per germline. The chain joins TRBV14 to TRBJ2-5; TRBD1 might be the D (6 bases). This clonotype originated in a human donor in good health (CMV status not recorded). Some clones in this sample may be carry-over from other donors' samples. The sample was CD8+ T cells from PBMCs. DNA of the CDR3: TGTGCCAGCAGCCGGCACAGGGTCCAAGAGACCCAGTACTTC. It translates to CASSRHRVQETQYF.